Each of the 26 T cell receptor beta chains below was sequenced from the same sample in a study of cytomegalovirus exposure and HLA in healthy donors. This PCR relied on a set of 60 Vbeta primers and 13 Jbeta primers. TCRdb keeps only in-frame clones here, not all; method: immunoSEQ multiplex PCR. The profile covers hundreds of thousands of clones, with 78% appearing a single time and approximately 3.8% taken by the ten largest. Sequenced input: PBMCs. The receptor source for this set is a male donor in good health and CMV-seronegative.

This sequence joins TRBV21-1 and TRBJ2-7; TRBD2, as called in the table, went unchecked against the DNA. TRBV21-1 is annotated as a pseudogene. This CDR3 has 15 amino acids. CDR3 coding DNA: TGTGCCAGCAGCAAAGGGGCTAGCGGGAGCTACGAGCAGTACTTC. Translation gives CASSKGASGSYEQYF.

CDR3: CASSLLRIGRGLTDTQYF. The CDR3 coding sequence is TGTGCCAGCAGCTTGTTAAGGATCGGGCGGGGGCTCACAGATACGCAGTATTTT. The V and J genes are TRBV5-6 and TRBJ2-3; weak D call: TRBD2 (7 bases). Germline CDR1 and CDR2: SGHDT and YYEEEE. This CDR3 spans 18 amino acids. The V end was cut by 1 base, the J end by 2 bases, with 20 bases between.

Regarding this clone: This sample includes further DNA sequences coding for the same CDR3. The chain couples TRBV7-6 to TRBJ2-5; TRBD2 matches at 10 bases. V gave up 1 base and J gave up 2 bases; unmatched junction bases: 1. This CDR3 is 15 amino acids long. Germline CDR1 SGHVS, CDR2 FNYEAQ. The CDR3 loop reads CASSLGAGGQETQYF. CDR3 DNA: TGTGCCAGCAGCTTAGGAGCGGGAGGGCAAGAGACCCAGTACTTC.

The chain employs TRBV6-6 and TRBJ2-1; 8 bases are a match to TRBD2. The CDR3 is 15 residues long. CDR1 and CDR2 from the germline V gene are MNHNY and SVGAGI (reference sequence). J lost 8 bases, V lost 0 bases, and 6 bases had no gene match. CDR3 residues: CASSYSLREGDEQFF. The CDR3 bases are TGTGCCAGCAGTTACTCGCTCCGGGAGGGGGATGAGCAGTTCTTC.

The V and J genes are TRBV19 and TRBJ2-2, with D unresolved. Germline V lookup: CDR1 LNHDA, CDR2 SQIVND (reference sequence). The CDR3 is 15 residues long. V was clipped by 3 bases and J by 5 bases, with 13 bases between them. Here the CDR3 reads CASSMVSARTGELFF. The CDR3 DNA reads TGTGCCAGTAGTATGGTATCCGCGAGGACCGGGGAGCTGTTTTTT.

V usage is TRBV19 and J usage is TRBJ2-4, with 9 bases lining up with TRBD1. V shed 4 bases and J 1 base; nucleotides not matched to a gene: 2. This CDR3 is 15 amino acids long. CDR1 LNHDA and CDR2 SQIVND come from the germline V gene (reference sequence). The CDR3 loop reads CASSTTGGAKNIQYF. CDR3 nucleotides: TGTGCCAGTAGTACGACAGGGGGGGCCAAAAACATTCAGTACTTC.

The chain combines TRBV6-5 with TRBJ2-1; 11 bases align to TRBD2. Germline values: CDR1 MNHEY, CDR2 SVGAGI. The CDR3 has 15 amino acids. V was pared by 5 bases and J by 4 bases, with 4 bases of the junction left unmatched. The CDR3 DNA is TGTGCCAGCAGTCCGGGGACTAGCGGATACAATGAGCAGTTCTTC. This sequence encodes CASSPGTSGYNEQFF.

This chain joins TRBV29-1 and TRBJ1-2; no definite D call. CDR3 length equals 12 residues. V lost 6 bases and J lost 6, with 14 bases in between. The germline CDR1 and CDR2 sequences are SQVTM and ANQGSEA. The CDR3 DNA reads TGCAGCGTCCGTTGGGCCACAGATGGCTACACCTTC. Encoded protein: CSVRWATDGYTF.

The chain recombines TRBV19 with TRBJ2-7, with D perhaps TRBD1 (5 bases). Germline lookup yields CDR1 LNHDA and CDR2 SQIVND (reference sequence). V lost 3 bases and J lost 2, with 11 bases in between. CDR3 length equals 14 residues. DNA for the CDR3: TGTGCCAGTAGTATTGCAGGGCCGACCTACGAGCAGTACTTC. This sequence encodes CASSIAGPTYEQYF.

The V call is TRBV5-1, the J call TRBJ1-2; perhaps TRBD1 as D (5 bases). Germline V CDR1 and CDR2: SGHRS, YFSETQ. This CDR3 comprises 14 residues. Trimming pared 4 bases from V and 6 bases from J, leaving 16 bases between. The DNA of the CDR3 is TGCGCCAGCAGCCCTATCAGAGGGGAGGATGGCTACACCTTC. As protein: CASSPIRGEDGYTF.

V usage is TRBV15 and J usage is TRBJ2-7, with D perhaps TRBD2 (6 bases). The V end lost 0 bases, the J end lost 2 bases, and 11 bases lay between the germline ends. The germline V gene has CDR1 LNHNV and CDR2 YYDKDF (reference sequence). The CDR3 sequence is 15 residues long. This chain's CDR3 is CATSRDPEGPYEQYF. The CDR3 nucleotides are TGTGCCACCAGCAGAGATCCGGAGGGCCCCTACGAGCAGTACTTC.

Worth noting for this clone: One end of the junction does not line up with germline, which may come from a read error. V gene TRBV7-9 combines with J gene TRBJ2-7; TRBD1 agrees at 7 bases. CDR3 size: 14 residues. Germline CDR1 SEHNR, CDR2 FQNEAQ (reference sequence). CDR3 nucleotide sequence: TGTTCCAGCAGCTTAAGGGACAGAACATACGAGCAGTACTTC. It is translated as CSSSLRDRTYEQYF.

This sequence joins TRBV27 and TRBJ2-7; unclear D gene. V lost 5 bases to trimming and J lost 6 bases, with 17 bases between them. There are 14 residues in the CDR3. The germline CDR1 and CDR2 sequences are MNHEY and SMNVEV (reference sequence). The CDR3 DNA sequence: TGTGCCAGCAGTCCCCGCGGTATCCTAAGCGAGCAGTACTTC. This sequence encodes CASSPRGILSEQYF.

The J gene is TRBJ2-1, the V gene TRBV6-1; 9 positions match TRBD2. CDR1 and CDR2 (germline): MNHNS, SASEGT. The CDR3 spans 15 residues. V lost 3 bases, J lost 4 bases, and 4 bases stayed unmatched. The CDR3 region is CASSDRLAEYNEQFF. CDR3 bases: TGTGCCAGCAGTGACCGACTAGCGGAATACAATGAGCAGTTCTTC.

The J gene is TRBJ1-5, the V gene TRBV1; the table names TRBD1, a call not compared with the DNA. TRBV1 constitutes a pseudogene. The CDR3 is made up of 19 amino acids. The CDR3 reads CTSSQDGGQRPGRCQPQHF. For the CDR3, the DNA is TGCACCAGCAGCCAAGATGGAGGACAGAGGCCCGGTAGGTGTCAGCCCCAGCATTTT.

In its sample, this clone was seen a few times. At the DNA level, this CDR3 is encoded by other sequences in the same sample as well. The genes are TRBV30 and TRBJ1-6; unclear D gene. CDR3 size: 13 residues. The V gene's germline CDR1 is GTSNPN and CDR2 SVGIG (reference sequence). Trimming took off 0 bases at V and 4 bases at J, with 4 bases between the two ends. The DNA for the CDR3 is TGTGCCTGGAGTGTTCAGTATAATTCACCCCTCCACTTT. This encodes CAWSVQYNSPLHF.

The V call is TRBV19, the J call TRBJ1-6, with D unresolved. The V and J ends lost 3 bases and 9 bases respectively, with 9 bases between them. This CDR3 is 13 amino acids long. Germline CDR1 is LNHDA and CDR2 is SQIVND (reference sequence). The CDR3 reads CASSIGGRSPLHF. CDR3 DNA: TGTGCCAGTAGTATTGGAGGGCGTTCACCCCTCCACTTT. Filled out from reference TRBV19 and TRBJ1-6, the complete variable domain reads DGGITQSPKYLFRKEGQNVTLSCEQNLNHDAMYWYRQDPGQGLRLIYYSQIVNDFQKGDIAEGYSVSREKKESFPLTVTSAQKNPTAFYLCASSIGGRSPLHFGNGTRLTVT.

CDR3 amino acids: CASRTSGSLAYEQYF. Written as DNA, the CDR3 is TGTGCCAGCAGGACTAGCGGGAGCCTAGCCTACGAGCAGTACTTC. The V call is TRBV6-1, the J call TRBJ2-7; 12 positions agree with TRBD2. The CDR3 runs to 15 residues. J gave up 2 bases and V 6 bases, and 5 bases lay outside the gene matches. Germline V lookup: CDR1 MNHNS, CDR2 SASEGT.

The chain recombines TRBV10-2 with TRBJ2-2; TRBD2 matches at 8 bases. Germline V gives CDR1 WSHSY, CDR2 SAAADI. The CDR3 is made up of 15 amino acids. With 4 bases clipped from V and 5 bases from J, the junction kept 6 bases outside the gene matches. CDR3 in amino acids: CASSVAGGPTGELFF. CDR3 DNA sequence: TGCGCCAGCAGTGTCGCGGGAGGCCCGACCGGGGAGCTGTTTTTT.

CDR3 amino acids: CASGGGVHKNIQYF. CDR3 coding DNA: TGTGCCAGCGGGGGAGGGGTCCACAAAAACATTCAGTACTTC. The rearrangement joins TRBV6-5 to TRBJ2-4; 7 bases align to TRBD2. Germline CDR1 reads MNHEY; CDR2 reads SVGAGI. Germline trimming cut 8 bases from V and 3 bases from J; bases unmatched to any gene: 7. The CDR3 is 14 residues long.

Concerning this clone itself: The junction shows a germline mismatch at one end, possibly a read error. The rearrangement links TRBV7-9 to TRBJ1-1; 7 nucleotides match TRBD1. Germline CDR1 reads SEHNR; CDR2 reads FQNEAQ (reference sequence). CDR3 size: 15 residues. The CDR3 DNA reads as TGTTCCAGCAGCTTAAAGGGGGCTGGAGGCACTGAAGCTTTCTTT. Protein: CSSSLKGAGGTEAFF.

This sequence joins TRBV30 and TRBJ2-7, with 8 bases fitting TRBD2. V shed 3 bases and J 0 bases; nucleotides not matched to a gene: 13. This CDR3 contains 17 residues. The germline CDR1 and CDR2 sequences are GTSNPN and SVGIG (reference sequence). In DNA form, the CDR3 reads TGTGCCTGGAGATTCGGTCCCTTAGCGGGAAGCTCCTACGAGCAGTACTTC. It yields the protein CAWRFGPLAGSSYEQYF.

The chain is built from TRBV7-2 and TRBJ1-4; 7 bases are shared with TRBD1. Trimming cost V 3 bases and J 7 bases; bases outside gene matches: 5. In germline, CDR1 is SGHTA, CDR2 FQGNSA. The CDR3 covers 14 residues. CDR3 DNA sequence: TGTGCCAGCAGCTTTCGGACAGGAAGTGAAAAACTGTTTTTT. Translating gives CASSFRTGSEKLFF.

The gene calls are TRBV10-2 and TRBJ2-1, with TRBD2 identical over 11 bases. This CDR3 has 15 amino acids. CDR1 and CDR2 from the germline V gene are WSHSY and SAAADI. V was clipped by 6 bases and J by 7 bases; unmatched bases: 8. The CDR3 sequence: CASRRLAGPGNEQFF. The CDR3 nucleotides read TGCGCCAGCAGGCGACTAGCGGGGCCTGGGAATGAGCAGTTCTTC.

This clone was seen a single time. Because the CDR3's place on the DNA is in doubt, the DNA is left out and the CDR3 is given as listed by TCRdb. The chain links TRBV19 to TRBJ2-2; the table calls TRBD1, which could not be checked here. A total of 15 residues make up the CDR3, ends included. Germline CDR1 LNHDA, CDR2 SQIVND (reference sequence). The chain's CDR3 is CASSISAQDTGELFF.

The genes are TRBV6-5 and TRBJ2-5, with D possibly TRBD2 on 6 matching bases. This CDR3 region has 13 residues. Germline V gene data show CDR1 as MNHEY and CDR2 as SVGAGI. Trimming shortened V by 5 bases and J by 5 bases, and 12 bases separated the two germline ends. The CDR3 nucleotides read TGTGCCAGCAGTCGGGGGTATGGGGAGACCCAGTACTTC. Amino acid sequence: CASSRGYGETQYF.